This T cell receptor beta chain was obtained from a study of shared clonotypes between healthy human individuals. Study context: Three plates were used per donor for CD4 naive, three for CD4 memory, two for CD8 naive and one for CD8 memory.

Study observations and caveats: Larger estimated richness was generally seen in naive subsets than in memory subsets.

Each replicate PCR on the sorted subsets used 200 to 250 ng DNA (around 30,000 T cell genomes). Some clones are missing from TCRdb's copy, which holds only in-frame ones; the method was immunoSEQ multiplex PCR. The table includes roughly 2.1 million clones, about 93% detected once. Naive CD8 populations comprised CD45RO-negative cells positively selected for CCR7, excluding terminally differentiated effector memory CD45RA+ cells. With respect to this clone: Antigen: not known.

V was pared by 3 bases and J by 6 bases, with 12 bases between. This CDR3 region has 13 residues. In germline, CDR1 is SGHAT, CDR2 FQNNGV. The sample comprised naive CD8+ T cells from PBMCs. This TCR derives from a man aged 18 to 35 in good health. Some clones in this sample may be carry-over from other donors' samples. The genes are TRBV11-2 and TRBJ2-7, with D unresolved. The CDR3 is CASSFMGPAEQYF. CDR3 DNA sequence: TGTGCCAGCAGCTTTATGGGCCCCGCCGAGCAGTACTTC.